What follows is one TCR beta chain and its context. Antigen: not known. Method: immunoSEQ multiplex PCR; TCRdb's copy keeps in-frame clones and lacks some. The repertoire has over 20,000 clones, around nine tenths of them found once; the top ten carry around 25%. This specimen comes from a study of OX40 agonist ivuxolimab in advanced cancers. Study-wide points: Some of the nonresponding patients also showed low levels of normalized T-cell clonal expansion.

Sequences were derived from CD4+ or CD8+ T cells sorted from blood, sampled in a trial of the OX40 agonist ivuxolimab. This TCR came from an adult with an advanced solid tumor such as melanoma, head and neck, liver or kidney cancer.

DNA for the CDR3: TGTGCCAGCAGTTTCCCCCCCGAGGGGAGGACTGAAGCTTTCTTT. Protein product: CASSFPPEGRTEAFF. The rearrangement links TRBV28 to TRBJ1-1, with D tentatively TRBD1 (5 bases). The ends were cut back, 3 bases at V and 5 bases at J, with 16 bases in the middle. This CDR3 has 15 residues. Germline CDR1 MDHEN, CDR2 SYDVKM.